These 20 T cell receptor beta chains were all obtained from the same sample, sequenced in a study of T-cell reconstitution after alpha-beta-depleted transplantation in children. Unique molecular identifiers were incorporated into the prepared TCRbeta library. TCRdb fed the PCR reads into MiXCR, producing one record per CDR3 protein. The sample carries fewer than 95,000 distinct CDR3 sequences, more than 10% recorded once. The source material was PBMCs from the stem cell graft donor, sampled from the stem cell graft. The receptors come from a human donor who donated a stem cell graft to a child with inherited bone marrow failure.

A few counts support this clonotype. The rearrangement joins TRBV6-2 or TRBV6-3 to TRBJ2-2; no clear D. Trimming removed 8 bases at V and 6 bases at J, with 10 bases between. In germline, CDR1 is MNHEY, CDR2 SVGEGT. This CDR3 spans 12 amino acids. CDR3 nucleotides: TGTGCCAGCCCGGGCGGAGCCGGGGAGCTGTTTTTT. Protein product: CASPGGAGELFF.

This clonotype was recorded many times. This chain joins TRBV20-1 and TRBJ2-3; D is perhaps TRBD2 (5 bases). Germline values: CDR1 DFQATT, CDR2 SNEGSKA (reference sequence). V lost 3 bases and J 9 bases, leaving 16 bases between the germline ends. The CDR3 loop spans 13 amino acids. For the CDR3, the DNA is TGCAGTGCTAGCCCGGACTTCCGTAGGACGCAGTATTTT. Amino acid sequence: CSASPDFRRTQYF.

This chain connects TRBV30 to TRBJ2-2; D is perhaps TRBD1 (6 bases). Trimming shortened V by 1 base and J by 7 bases, and 19 bases separated the two germline ends. CDR3 length: 16 amino acids. Per germline, CDR1 GTSNPN and CDR2 SVGIG (reference sequence). CDR3 in DNA: TGTGCCTGGAGTGCGTACGGAACAGGGCATATCGGGGAGCTGTTTTTT. It is translated as CAWSAYGTGHIGELFF.

The DNA for the CDR3 is TGTGCCAGAAGTCCCCGACTTAGACAAGAGACCCAGTACTTC. Encoded protein: CARSPRLRQETQYF. V is TRBV28 and J is TRBJ2-5; D is ambiguous. The CDR3 totals 14 residues. Trimming removed 9 bases from V and 2 bases from J, with 16 bases in between. Germline CDR1 MDHEN, CDR2 SYDVKM.

V and J are TRBV5-1 and TRBJ2-7, with TRBD1 matching over 7 bases. After removal of 5 bases from V and 0 bases from J, the junction contained 5 bases not matched to a gene. Germline V gene lookup returns CDR1 SGHRS and CDR2 YFSETQ. The CDR3 length is 14 residues. The CDR3 region is CASSRDRASYEQYF. CDR3 sequence (DNA): TGCGCCAGCAGTCGCGACAGGGCCTCCTACGAGCAGTACTTC.

This clonotype was counted at least ten times. The genes are TRBV21-1 and TRBJ2-1. TRBV21-1 is a documented pseudogene. The CDR3 sequence is 13 residues long. CDR3 bases: TGTGCCAGCAGCCAAGGACACCTCAATGAGCAGTTCTTC. This codes for CASSQGHLNEQFF.

This clonotype was recorded many times. The V and J genes are TRBV3-1 and TRBJ2-7; TRBD2 matches 12 bases. With 1 base clipped from V and 4 bases from J, the junction kept 2 bases outside the gene matches. This CDR3 has 15 residues. Germline V gene lookup returns CDR1 LGHDT and CDR2 YNNKEL (reference sequence). CDR3 in DNA: TGTGCCAGCAGCCAAGGACTAGCGGGAGATTACGAGCAGTACTTC. Its translation: CASSQGLAGDYEQYF.

This chain uses TRBV7-9 with TRBJ2-5; 11 nucleotides line up with TRBD1. CDR1 is SEHNR and CDR2 is FQNEAQ in the germline V gene (reference sequence). After removal of 5 bases from V and 4 bases from J, the junction contained 12 bases not matched to a gene. The CDR3 is made up of 17 amino acids. CDR3 residues: CASSPAAGQGGSETQYF. As DNA, the CDR3 is TGTGCCAGCAGCCCCGCGGCGGGACAGGGGGGCTCAGAGACCCAGTACTTC.

V gene TRBV7-3 combines with J gene TRBJ2-1; 15 bases match TRBD2. The trim removed 4 bases at V and 7 bases at J, leaving 5 bases unmatched. The length of the CDR3 is 16 residues. Germline V gene lookup returns CDR1 SGHTA and CDR2 FQGTGA. CDR3 loop: CASSSRTSGRVNEQFF. CDR3 nucleotides: TGTGCCAGCAGCTCTCGGACTAGCGGGAGGGTGAATGAGCAGTTCTTC.

This clonotype appeared many times. J is TRBJ2-1 and V is TRBV29-1; 7 bases agree with TRBD2. Germline V gene data show CDR1 as SQVTM and CDR2 as ANQGSEA. Trimming cost V 1 base and J 4 bases; bases outside gene matches: 7. The CDR3 loop spans 15 amino acids. CDR3 nucleotide sequence: TGCAGCGTTGAAGGGGCAAATAGCGGGTACAATGAGCAGTTCTTC. It specifies CSVEGANSGYNEQFF.

This clonotype was detected many times. The rearrangement uses TRBV28 and TRBJ1-5, with TRBD1 matching over 7 bases. Germline V lookup: CDR1 MDHEN, CDR2 SYDVKM. V gave up 6 bases and J gave up 7 bases; unmatched junction bases: 9. The CDR3 is made up of 14 amino acids. CDR3 bases: TGTGCCAGCAGCAATCAGGGGGGTCCCCAGCCCCAGCATTTT. Protein product: CASSNQGGPQPQHF.

At least ten counts were recorded for this clonotype. This sequence joins TRBV12-3 or TRBV12-4 and TRBJ2-2, with 8 bases fitting TRBD1. V gave up 6 bases and J gave up 1 base; unmatched junction bases: 7. The CDR3 extends over 16 amino acids. CDR3 sequence reads: CASSPVQGVNTGELFF. In DNA, the CDR3 is TGTGCCAGCAGCCCCGTACAGGGGGTGAACACCGGGGAGCTGTTTTTT.

This clonotype was seen at least ten times. This chain connects TRBV3-1 to TRBJ2-1; 12 bases agree with TRBD2. The CDR3 is 17 amino acids. V shed 5 bases and J 10 bases; nucleotides not matched to a gene: 15. Germline CDR1 LGHDT, CDR2 YNNKEL (reference sequence). The CDR3 DNA is TGTGCCAGCAGCACCCGGACATCTAGCGGGAGGGCCTCCGAGCAGTTCTTC. Translated, it gives CASSTRTSSGRASEQFF.

This clonotype was recorded many times. V is TRBV20-1 and J is TRBJ1-2, with a possible D match to TRBD1 (6 bases). Germline CDR1 and CDR2: DFQATT and SNEGSKA (reference sequence). The CDR3 is made up of 14 amino acids. V was trimmed by 3 bases and J by 0 bases, leaving 11 bases between them. CDR3 nucleotides: TGCAGTGCTAGTGAGGGGGGGGCTAACTATGGCTACACCTTC. This gives the protein CSASEGGANYGYTF.

The sample holds many counts of this clonotype. The rearrangement uses TRBV7-6 and TRBJ2-1; 8 nucleotides align to TRBD2. V shed 5 bases, J shed 0 bases, and the junction held 6 bases outside the gene matches. Germline loops: CDR1 SGHVS, CDR2 FNYEAQ. The CDR3 consists of 16 residues. The CDR3 sequence is CASSPLAASSYNEQFF. CDR3 DNA sequence: TGTGCCAGCAGCCCACTAGCGGCGAGCTCCTACAATGAGCAGTTCTTC.

This clonotype was recorded many times. The J gene is TRBJ2-3, the V gene TRBV20-1; TRBD2 aligns across 13 bases. The CDR3 runs 14 residues. Germline assignment: CDR1 DFQATT and CDR2 SNEGSKA (reference sequence). The trim removed 0 bases at V and 9 bases at J, leaving 3 bases unmatched. CDR3 protein: CSARDQLAGGTQYF. The CDR3 coding sequence is TGCAGTGCTAGAGATCAACTAGCGGGGGGGACGCAGTATTTT.

This clonotype was counted ten times or more. J is TRBJ2-2 and V is TRBV29-1; 8 positions agree with TRBD1. Germline V CDR1 and CDR2: SQVTM, ANQGSEA. CDR3 length equals 16 residues. V shed 4 bases, J shed 4 bases, and the junction held 11 bases outside the gene matches. The CDR3 nucleotides read TGCAGCGTTGCGGTATCGGACAGGGCCATCACCGGGGAGCTGTTTTTT. Its protein is CSVAVSDRAITGELFF.

As to this clonotype: A single base separates this from a much larger clone, so it may be a read error. The CDR3 protein is CATRGSSGANVLTF. The DNA for the CDR3 is TGTGCCACCAGGGGGAGCTCTGGGGCCAACGTCCTGACTTTC. J is TRBJ2-6 and V is TRBV12-3 or TRBV12-4; TRBD1 matches at 7 bases. CDR3 length: 14 residues. V was pared by 10 bases and J by 0 bases, with 3 bases of the junction left unmatched.

Only a few counts were recorded for this clonotype. This sequence joins TRBV5-1 and TRBJ2-7; D gene unclear. Per the germline V gene, CDR1 is SGHRS and CDR2 is YFSETQ. The CDR3 consists of 14 residues. V lost 0 bases, J lost 1 base, and 8 bases lay in between. CDR3 DNA sequence: TGCGCCAGCAGCTTGGAGGGCAGGTCCTACGAGCAGTACTTC. It translates to CASSLEGRSYEQYF.

Ten or more counts support this clonotype. The chain joins TRBV6-2 or TRBV6-3 to TRBJ2-1, with a tentative D call TRBD2 (5 bases). Germline-derived CDR1 and CDR2 are MNHEY and SVGEGT. The CDR3 is 14 residues long. V shed 2 bases and J shed 9 bases, with 14 bases lying between them. The CDR3 loop is CASSYLAGESEQFF. The DNA of the CDR3 is TGTGCCAGCAGTTACCTGGCGGGCGAGAGTGAGCAGTTCTTC.